This T cell receptor beta chain was sequenced in a study of shared clonotypes between healthy human individuals. Study-wide context: Each donor's CD4 naive and CD4 memory cells filled three plates apiece, CD8 naive two, and CD8 memory one. Overall study results and limits: The represented genetic and exposure-history diversity was limited by the small number of donors. Clonotypes not shared had lower generation probabilities than those common to all four donors. A generally larger estimated richness was seen in naive subsets than in memory subsets.

About this clone: Its target is not known.

Generated by immunoSEQ multiplex PCR, the TCRdb table keeps only in-frame clones and is missing some. This table holds over a million clones, about 98% found once. The TCR sequence derives from a man in his thirties or forties in good health. Sequenced input: naive CD4+ T cells sorted from blood. Subset meaning: CD45RA+ positively selected.

In nucleotides, the CDR3 is TGTGCCAGCAGTTTAGGTGGGATGAGGGGGACGGGAGGCTACACCTTC. Amino acids: CASSLGGMRGTGGYTF. This chain uses TRBV27 with TRBJ1-2; a weak D match, TRBD1 (6 bases). V was pared by 2 bases and J by 8 bases, with 21 bases between. The CDR3 totals 16 residues. CDR1 is MNHEY, CDR2 SMNVEV, per germline (reference sequence).